This TCR beta chain originates from a study of T-cell reconstitution after alpha-beta-depleted transplantation in children. The CDR3 length is 15 residues. Germline V gives CDR1 SGHTA, CDR2 FQGTGA. V was clipped by 3 bases and J by 2 bases, with 12 bases between them. Points on this clonotype: What it recognizes is unknown.

Unique molecular identifiers were incorporated when the TCRbeta library was constructed. TCRdb reprocessed the PCR reads via MiXCR and lists one record per CDR3 protein. The data hold 700,000 to 950,000 distinct CDR3 sequences, with 16% observed a single time. Study observations and caveats: Several hundred graft clones that had expanded were reportedly the source of alpha-beta T cells about two months after transplant. Surviving thymic progenitors and recipient T cells were the source of high TCRbeta diversity at day 60 in some patients. The authors attributed T-cell counts and diversity one year after transplant mostly to newly produced T cells.

The receptor's source is a male patient between 10 and 17 years old who had a stem cell transplant for acute lymphoblastic leukemia, so the T cells may come from the graft donor. The V gene is TRBV7-3, the J gene TRBJ2-3; D unresolved. The source material was PBMCs, mostly from graft donor cells, sampled 360 days after TCRalphabeta/CD19-depleted stem cell transplant. The DNA of the CDR3 is TGTGCCAGCAGCTTTTCGGGTCTCTACACAGATACGCAGTATTTT. Its protein is CASSFSGLYTDTQYF.